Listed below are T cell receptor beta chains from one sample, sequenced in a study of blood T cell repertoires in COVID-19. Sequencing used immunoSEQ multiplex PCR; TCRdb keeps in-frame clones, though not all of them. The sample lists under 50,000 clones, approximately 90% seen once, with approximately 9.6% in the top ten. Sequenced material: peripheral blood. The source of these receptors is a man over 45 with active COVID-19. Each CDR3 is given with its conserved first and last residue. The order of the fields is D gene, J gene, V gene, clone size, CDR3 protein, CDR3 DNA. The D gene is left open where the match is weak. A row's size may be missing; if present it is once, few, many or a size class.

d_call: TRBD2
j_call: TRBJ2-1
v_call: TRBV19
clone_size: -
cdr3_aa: CASSPLAGGKNNEQFF
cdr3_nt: TGTGCCAGTAGTCCTCTAGCGGGAGGGAAAAACAATGAGCAGTTCTTC

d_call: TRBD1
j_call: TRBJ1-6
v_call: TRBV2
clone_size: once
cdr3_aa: CASGAGQGEGSPLHF
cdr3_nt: TGTGCCAGCGGAGCGGGACAGGGGGAGGGTTCACCCCTCCACTTT

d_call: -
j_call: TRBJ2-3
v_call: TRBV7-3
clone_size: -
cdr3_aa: CASSFGNTDTQYF
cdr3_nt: TGTGCCAGCAGCTTCGGTAACACAGATACGCAGTATTTT

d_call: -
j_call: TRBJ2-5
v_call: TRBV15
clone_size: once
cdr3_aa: CATSRDGTRQETQYF
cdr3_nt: TGTGCCACCAGCAGGGACGGGACTCGACAAGAGACCCAGTACTTC

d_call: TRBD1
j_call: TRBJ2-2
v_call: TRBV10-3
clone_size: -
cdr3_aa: CAISGQGEVTGELFF
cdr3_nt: TGTGCCATCAGCGGACAGGGGGAGGTCACCGGGGAGCTGTTTTTT

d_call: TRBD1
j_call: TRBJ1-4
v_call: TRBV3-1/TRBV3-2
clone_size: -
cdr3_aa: CASSLSGGFNEKLFF
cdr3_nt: TGTGCCAGCAGCCTATCAGGGGGTTTTAATGAAAAACTGTTTTTT

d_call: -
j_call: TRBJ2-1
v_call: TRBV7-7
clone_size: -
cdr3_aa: CASSPGVLTNNEQFF
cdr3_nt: TGTGCTAGCAGCCCCGGGGTACTAACCAACAATGAGCAGTTCTTC

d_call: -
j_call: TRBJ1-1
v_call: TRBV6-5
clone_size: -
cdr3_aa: CASSPRGMNTEAFF
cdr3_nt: TGTGCCAGCAGCCCCAGGGGTATGAACACTGAAGCTTTCTTT

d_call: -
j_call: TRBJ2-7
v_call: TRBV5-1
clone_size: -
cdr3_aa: CASSFPGINEQYF
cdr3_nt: TGCGCCAGCAGCTTCCCGGGGATCAACGAGCAGTACTTC

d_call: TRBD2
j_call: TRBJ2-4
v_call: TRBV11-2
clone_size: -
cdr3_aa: CASSFGLAGGLAKNIQYF
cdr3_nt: TGTGCCAGCAGCTTCGGACTAGCGGGGGGGCTAGCCAAAAACATTCAGTACTTC

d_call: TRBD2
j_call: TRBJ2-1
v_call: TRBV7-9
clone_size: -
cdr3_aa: CASSPRTSGWNEQFF
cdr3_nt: TGTGCCAGCAGCCCCCGGACTAGCGGGTGGAATGAGCAGTTCTTC

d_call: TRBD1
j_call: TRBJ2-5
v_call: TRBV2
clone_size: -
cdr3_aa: CASSEITTGEETQYF
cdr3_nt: TGTGCCAGCAGTGAAATTACGACAGGGGAAGAGACCCAGTACTTC

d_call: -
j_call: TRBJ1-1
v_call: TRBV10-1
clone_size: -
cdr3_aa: CASSEAARDTEAFF
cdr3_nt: TGCGCCAGCAGTGAGGCGGCGCGGGACACTGAAGCTTTCTTT

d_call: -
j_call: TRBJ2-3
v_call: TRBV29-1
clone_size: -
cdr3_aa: CSGDRAGGTDTQYF
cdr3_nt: TGCAGCGGTGACAGGGCGGGAGGCACAGATACGCAGTATTTT

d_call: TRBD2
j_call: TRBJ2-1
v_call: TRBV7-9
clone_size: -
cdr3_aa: CASSFSGTVPANEQFF
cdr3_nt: TGTGCCAGCAGCTTTAGCGGGACGGTCCCCGCGAATGAGCAGTTCTTC

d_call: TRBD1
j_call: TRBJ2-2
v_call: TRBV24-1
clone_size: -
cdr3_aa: CATSDLDRGDTGELFF
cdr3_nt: TGTGCCACCAGTGATCTGGACAGGGGGGACACCGGGGAGCTGTTTTTT

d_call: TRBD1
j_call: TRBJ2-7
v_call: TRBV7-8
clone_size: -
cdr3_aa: CASSLIRDSSYEQYF
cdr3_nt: TGTGCCAGCAGCCTCATCCGGGACAGCTCCTACGAGCAGTACTTC

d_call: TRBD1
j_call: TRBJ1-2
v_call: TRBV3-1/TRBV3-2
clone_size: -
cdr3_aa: CASRSQGDNYGYTF
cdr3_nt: TGTGCCAGCAGGTCGCAGGGGGATAACTATGGCTACACCTTC

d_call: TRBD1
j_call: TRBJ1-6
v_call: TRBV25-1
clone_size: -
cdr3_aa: CASSVTGTGDSPLHF
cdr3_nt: TGTGCCAGCAGTGTTACCGGGACAGGGGACTCACCCCTCCACTTT

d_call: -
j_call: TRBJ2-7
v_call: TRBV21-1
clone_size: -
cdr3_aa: CASLSEQYF
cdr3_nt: TGTGCCTCATTGAGCGAGCAGTACTTC

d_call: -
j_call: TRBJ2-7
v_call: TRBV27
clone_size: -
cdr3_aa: CASSSTVSEQYF
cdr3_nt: TGTGCCAGCAGTTCGACAGTCAGCGAGCAGTACTTC

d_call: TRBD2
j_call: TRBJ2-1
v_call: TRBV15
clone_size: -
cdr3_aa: CATGGSSYNEQFF
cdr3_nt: TGTGCCACGGGCGGGAGCTCCTACAATGAGCAGTTCTTC

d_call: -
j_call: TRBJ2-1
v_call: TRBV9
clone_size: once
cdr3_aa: CASSVEGQATSNEQFF
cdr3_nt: TGTGCCAGCAGCGTAGAGGGCCAGGCTACTAGCAATGAGCAGTTCTTC

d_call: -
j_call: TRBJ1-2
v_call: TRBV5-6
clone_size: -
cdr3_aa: CASSFEDSRFLYGYTF
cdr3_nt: TGTGCCAGCAGCTTTGAGGACAGCCGCTTTCTCTATGGCTACACCTTC

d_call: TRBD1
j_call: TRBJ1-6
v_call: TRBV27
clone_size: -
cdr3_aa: CASGRGIGRVRSEYNSPLHF
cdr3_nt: TGTGCCAGCGGCAGGGGGATCGGACGGGTTAGGTCGGAATATAATTCACCCCTCCACTTT

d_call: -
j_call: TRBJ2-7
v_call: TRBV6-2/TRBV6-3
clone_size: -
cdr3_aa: CASSDFAEQYF
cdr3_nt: TGTGCCAGCAGCGACTTCGCCGAGCAGTACTTC

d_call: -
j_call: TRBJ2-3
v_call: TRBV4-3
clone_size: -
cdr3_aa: CASSQDHTDTQYF
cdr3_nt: TGCGCCAGCAGCCAAGACCACACAGATACGCAGTATTTT

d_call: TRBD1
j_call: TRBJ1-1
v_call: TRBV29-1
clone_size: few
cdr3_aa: CSVRTGRMNTEAFF
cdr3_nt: TGCAGCGTTCGGACAGGGCGAATGAACACTGAAGCTTTCTTT

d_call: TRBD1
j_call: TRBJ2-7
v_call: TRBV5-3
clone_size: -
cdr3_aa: CARSFYRGCEQYF
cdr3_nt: TGTGCCAGAAGCTTTTACAGGGGCTGCGAGCAGTACTTC

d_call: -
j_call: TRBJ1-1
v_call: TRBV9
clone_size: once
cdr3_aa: CASSVDGASETEAFF
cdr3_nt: TGTGCCAGCAGCGTCGACGGTGCTTCGGAGACTGAAGCTTTCTTT

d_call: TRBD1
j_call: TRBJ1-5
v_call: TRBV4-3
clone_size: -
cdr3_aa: CASSQDFDRVAGQPQHF
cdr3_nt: TGCGCCAGCAGCCAAGATTTCGACAGGGTCGCGGGTCAGCCCCAGCATTTT

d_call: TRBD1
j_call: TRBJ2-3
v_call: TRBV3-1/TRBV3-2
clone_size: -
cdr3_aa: CASSRARGQSTDTQYF
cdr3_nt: TGTGCCAGCAGCAGGGCCCGGGGACAGAGCACAGATACGCAGTATTTT

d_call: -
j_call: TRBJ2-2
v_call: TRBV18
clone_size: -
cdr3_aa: CASSMNRRNTGELFF
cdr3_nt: TGTGCCAGCTCCATGAACAGGAGAAACACCGGGGAGCTGTTTTTT

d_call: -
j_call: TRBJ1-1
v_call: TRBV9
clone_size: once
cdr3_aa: CASTVLLRDTEAFF
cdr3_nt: TGTGCCAGCACGGTCCTACTTCGGGACACTGAAGCTTTCTTT

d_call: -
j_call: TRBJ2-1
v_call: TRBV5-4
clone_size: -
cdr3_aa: CASSSLVYNEQFF
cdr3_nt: TGTGCCAGCAGTAGCCTAGTTTACAATGAGCAGTTCTTC

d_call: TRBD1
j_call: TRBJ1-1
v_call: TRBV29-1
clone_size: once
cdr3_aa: CSVWTGENTEAFF
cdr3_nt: TGCAGCGTGTGGACAGGGGAGAACACTGAAGCTTTCTTT

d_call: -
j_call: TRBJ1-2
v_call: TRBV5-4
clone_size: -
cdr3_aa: CASSLMGGRGYTF
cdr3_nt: TGTGCCAGCAGCTTGATGGGGGGGCGTGGCTACACCTTC

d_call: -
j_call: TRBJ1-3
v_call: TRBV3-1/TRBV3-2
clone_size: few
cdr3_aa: CASSLGGNTIYF
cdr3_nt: TGTGCCAGCAGCCTAGGGGGTAACACCATATATTTT

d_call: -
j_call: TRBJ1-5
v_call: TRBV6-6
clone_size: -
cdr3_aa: CASSTGGANKGQPQHF
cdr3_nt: TGTGCCAGCAGTACTGGGGGGGCAAATAAAGGTCAGCCCCAGCATTTT

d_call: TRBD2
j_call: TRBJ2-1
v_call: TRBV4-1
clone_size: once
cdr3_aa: CASSHRTSGITNNEQFF
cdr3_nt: TGCGCCAGCAGCCATAGGACTAGCGGAATTACTAACAATGAGCAGTTCTTC

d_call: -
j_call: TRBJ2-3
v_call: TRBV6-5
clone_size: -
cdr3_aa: CASSITSRDTQYF
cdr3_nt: TGTGCCAGCAGTATCACTAGCCGGGATACGCAGTATTTT

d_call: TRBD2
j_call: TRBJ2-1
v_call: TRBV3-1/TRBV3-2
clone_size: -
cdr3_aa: CASSQDGGGPSHEQFF
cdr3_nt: TGTGCCAGCAGCCAAGATGGGGGAGGGCCTAGCCATGAGCAGTTCTTC

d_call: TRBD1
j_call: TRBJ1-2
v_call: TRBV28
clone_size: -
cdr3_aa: CASSKQGKGSNYGYTF
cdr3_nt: TGTGCCAGCAGCAAACAGGGGAAGGGAAGTAACTATGGCTACACCTTC

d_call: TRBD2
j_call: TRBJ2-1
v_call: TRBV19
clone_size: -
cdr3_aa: CASSISGRARTYNEQFF
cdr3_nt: TGTGCCAGTAGTATTTCCGGGAGGGCCAGAACCTACAATGAGCAGTTCTTC

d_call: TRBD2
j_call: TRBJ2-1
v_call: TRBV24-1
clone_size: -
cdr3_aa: CATAGGSDYNEQFF
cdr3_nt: TGTGCCACCGCGGGGGGGAGTGATTACAATGAGCAGTTCTTC

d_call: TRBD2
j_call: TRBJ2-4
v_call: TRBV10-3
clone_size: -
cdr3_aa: CAISPSLRGDIQYF
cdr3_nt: TGTGCCATCAGTCCGTCTCTCCGGGGGGACATTCAGTACTTC

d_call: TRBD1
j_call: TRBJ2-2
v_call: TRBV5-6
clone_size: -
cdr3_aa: CASSLIWQGASGELFF
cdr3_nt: TGTGCCAGCAGCTTGATATGGCAGGGGGCATCCGGGGAGCTGTTTTTT

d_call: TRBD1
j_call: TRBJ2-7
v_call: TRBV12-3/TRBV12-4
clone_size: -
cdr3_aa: CASSWGQFYEQYF
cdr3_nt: TGTGCCAGCAGTTGGGGACAGTTCTACGAGCAGTACTTC

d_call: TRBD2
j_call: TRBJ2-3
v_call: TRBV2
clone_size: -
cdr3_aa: CAGEAGGSADTQYF
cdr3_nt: TGTGCCGGAGAGGCTGGCGGGAGCGCAGATACGCAGTATTTT

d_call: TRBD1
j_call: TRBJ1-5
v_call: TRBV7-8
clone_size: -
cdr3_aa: CASSPGTGMHSNQPQHF
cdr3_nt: TGTGCCAGCAGCCCTGGGACAGGCATGCATAGCAATCAGCCCCAGCATTTT

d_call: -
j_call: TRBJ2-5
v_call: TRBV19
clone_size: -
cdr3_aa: CASSRQAETQYF
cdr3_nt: TGTGCCAGTAGTCGACAGGCGGAGACCCAGTACTTC